Listed below are T cell receptor beta chains from one sample, sequenced in a study of T cell responses to AZD1222 COVID-19 vaccine. Produced via immunoSEQ multiplex PCR; TCRdb's table is partial and in-frame only. Counted here are about 94,000 clones, 85% occurring once; the ten biggest clones make up over 3.5%. The material sequenced was peripheral blood, taken 28 days after the second AZD1222 dose. These receptors were taken from an adult who received the AZD1222 COVID-19 vaccine. The conserved cysteine and the conserved F or W are not part of the CDR3 here. Fields, in order: V gene, CDR3 length, J gene, CDR3 protein.

TRBV6-1,12,TRBJ2-1,ASSPTETYNEQF
TRBV18,13,TRBJ1-2,ASSPRHGGENGYT
TRBV6-6,13,TRBJ2-2,ASSAGQPRYGELF
TRBV7-2,11,TRBJ1-2,ASSVQGAGGYT
TRBV7-2,13,TRBJ2-1,ASSVGPSGGNEQF
TRBV7-2,12,TRBJ2-7,ASSQMGSTYEQY
TRBV2,11,TRBJ2-7,ASSVDRGAEQY
TRBV15,15,TRBJ1-5,ATSREWGQGINQPQH
TRBV29-1,10,TRBJ2-7,SVQAASYEQY
TRBV5-1,12,TRBJ1-2,ASSFVAGAHGYT
TRBV5-1,12,TRBJ1-5,ASAEGSPNQPQH
TRBV21-1,12,TRBJ1-2,ASSKAKGLGGYT
TRBV18,12,TRBJ2-3,ASSPYDAADTQY
TRBV9,10,TRBJ2-3,ASSVDQDTQY
TRBV28,11,TRBJ2-3,ATGPASSDTQY
TRBV7-6,13,TRBJ2-7,ASTETVAAPYEQY
TRBV5-6,12,TRBJ1-5,ASSLPGDDQPQH
TRBV19,15,TRBJ2-3,ASSIPGQVGDADTQY
TRBV10-3,12,TRBJ2-5,AISEPYLGETQY
TRBV18,13,TRBJ2-7,ASSQSGQGPSEQY
TRBV6-1,12,TRBJ1-2,ASSEGTAVYGYT
TRBV9,9,TRBJ2-2,ASPSSGELF